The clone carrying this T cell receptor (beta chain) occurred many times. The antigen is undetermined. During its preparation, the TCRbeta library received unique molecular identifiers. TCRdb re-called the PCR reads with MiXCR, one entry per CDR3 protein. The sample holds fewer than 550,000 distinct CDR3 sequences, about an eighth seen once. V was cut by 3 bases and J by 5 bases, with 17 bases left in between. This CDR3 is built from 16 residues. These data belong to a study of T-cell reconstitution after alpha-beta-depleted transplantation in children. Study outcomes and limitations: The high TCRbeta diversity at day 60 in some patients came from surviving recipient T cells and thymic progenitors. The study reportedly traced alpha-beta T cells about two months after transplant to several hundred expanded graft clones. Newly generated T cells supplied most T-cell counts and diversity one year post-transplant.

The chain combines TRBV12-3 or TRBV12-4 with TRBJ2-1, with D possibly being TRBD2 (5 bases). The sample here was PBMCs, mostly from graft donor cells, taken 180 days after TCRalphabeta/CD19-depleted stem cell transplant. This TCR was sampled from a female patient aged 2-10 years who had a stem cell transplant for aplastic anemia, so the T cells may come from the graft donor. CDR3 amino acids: CASSLEARIGNNEQFF. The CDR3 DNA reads TGTGCCAGCAGTTTGGAGGCTAGGATAGGTAACAATGAGCAGTTCTTC.